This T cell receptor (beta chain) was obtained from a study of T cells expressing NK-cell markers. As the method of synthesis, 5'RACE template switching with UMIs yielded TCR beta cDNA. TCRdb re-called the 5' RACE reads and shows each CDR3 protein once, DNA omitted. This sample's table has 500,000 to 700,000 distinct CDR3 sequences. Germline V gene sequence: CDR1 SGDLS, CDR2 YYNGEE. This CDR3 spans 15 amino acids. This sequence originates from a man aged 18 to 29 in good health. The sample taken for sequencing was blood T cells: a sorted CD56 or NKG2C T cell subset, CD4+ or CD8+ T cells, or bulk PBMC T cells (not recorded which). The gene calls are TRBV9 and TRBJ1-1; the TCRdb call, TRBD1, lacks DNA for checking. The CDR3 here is CASSVEDRTNTEAFF.